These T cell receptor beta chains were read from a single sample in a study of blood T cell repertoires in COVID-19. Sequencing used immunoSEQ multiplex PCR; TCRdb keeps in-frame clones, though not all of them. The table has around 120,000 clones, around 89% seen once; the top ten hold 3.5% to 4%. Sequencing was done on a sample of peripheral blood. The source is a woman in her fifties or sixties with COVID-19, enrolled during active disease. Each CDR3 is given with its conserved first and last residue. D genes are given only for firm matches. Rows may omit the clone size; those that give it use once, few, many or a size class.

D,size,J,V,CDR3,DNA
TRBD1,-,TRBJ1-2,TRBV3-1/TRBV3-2,CASSQGRRTGSYGYTF,TGTGCCAGCAGCCAAGGCCGGAGGACAGGGAGCTATGGCTACACCTTC
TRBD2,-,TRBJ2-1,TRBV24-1,CATSGTSGGSSYNEQFF,TGTGCCACCAGTGGGACTAGCGGGGGCAGCTCCTACAATGAGCAGTTCTTC
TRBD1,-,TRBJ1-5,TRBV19,CASSSLQGNQPQHF,TGTGCCAGTAGTAGTTTACAGGGGAATCAGCCCCAGCATTTT
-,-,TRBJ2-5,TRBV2,CASSEDVEETQYF,TGTGCCAGCAGTGAAGATGTCGAAGAGACCCAGTACTTC
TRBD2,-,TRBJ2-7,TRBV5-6,CASSLAPRDYYEQYF,TGTGCCAGCAGCTTGGCCCCGAGGGACTACTACGAGCAGTACTTC
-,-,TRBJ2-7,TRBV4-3,CASSHSDYSYEQYF,TGCGCCAGCAGCCATTCGGACTATTCCTACGAGCAGTACTTC
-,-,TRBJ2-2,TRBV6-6,CASRRDSPGELFF,TGTGCCAGCAGGAGGGACTCCCCCGGGGAGCTGTTTTTT
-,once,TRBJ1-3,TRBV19,CASSMRQISGNTIYF,TGTGCCAGTAGTATGAGGCAGATCTCTGGAAACACCATATATTTT
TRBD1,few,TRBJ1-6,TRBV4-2,CASSQGPRQGDSPLHF,TGTGCCAGCAGCCAAGGGCCCAGGCAGGGGGATTCACCCCTCCACTTT
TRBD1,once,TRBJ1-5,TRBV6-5,CASSPGTGNQPQHF,TGTGCCAGCAGTCCCGGGACAGGGAATCAGCCCCAGCATTTT
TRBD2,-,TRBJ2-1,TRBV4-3,CASSQQGGDEQFF,TGCGCCAGCAGCCAGCAGGGAGGGGATGAGCAGTTCTTC
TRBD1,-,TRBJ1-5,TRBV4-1,CASSQDHGTGGEGTDSNQPQHF,TGCGCCAGCAGCCAAGATCATGGGACAGGGGGCGAAGGTACGGATAGCAATCAGCCCCAGCATTTT
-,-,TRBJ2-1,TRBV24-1,CATSTGHKNEQFF,TGTGCCACCAGTACGGGACATAAGAATGAGCAGTTCTTC
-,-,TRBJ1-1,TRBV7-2,CASSLRRGGGTEAFF,TGTGCCAGCAGCTTACGGAGGGGGGGTGGTACTGAAGCTTTCTTT
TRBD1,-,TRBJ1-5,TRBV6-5,CASRGQGSNQPQHF,TGTGCCAGCAGAGGACAGGGTAGCAATCAGCCCCAGCATTTT
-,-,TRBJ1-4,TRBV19,CASSIGLRNEKLFF,TGTGCCAGTAGTATAGGACTTAGGAATGAAAAACTGTTTTTT
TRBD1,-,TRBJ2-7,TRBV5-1,CASSVSGQGNSSYEQYF,TGCGCCAGCAGCGTGAGTGGACAGGGGAACTCCTCCTACGAGCAGTACTTC
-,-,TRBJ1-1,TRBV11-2,CASSLGRTEAFF,TGTGCCAGCAGCTTAGGGAGGACTGAAGCTTTCTTT
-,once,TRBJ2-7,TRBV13,CASSLVGGAYEQYF,TGTGCCAGCAGCTTAGTCGGGGGAGCCTACGAGCAGTACTTC
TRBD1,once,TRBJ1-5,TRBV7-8,CASSTGTGRNNQPQHF,TGTGCCAGCAGCACGGGGACAGGTAGAAATAATCAGCCCCAGCATTTT
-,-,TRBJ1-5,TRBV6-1,CASSGDSLQYSNQPQHF,TGTGCCAGCAGTGGTGACAGCTTACAATATAGCAATCAGCCCCAGCATTTT
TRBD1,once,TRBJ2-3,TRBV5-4,CASSFRDRPDTQYF,TGTGCCAGCAGCTTCCGGGACAGACCAGATACGCAGTATTTT
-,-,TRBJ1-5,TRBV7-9,CASSDIQEGYQPQHF,TGTGCCAGCAGCGATATCCAGGAGGGGTATCAGCCCCAGCATTTT
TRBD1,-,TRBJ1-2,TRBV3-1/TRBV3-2,CASSQGRGQHGTF,TGTGCCAGCAGCCAGGGTAGGGGACAGCACGGCACCTTC
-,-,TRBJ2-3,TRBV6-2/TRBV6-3,CASSPGLSTDTQYF,TGTGCCAGCAGCCCCGGACTTAGCACAGATACGCAGTATTTT
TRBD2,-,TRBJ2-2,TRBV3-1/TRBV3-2,CASSQYHSGANTGELFF,TGTGCCAGCAGCCAATACCATAGCGGGGCGAACACCGGGGAGCTGTTTTTT
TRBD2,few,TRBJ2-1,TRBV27,CASSLPTRGVVDEQFF,TGTGCCAGCAGTTTACCCACTCGGGGGGTTGTCGATGAGCAGTTCTTC
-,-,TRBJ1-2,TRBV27,CASSSTQGINGYTF,TGTGCCAGCAGTTCCACGCAGGGGATTAATGGCTACACCTTC
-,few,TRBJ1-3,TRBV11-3,CASSLNVANSGNTIYF,TGTGCCAGCAGCTTGAATGTGGCCAACTCTGGAAACACCATATATTTT
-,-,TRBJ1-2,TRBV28,CASSLTGRGYTF,TGTGCCAGCAGTTTAACAGGTAGAGGCTACACCTTC
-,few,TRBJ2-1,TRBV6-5,CASSYSNGGEQFF,TGTGCCAGCAGTTACTCTAACGGCGGCGAGCAGTTCTTC
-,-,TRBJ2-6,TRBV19,CASSKTAGAGANVLTF,TGTGCCAGTAGTAAGACCGCAGGGGCTGGGGCCAACGTCCTGACTTTC
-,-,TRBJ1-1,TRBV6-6,CASLPGRNTEAFF,TGTGCCAGTCTCCCCGGGAGGAACACTGAAGCTTTCTTT
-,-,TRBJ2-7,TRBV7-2,CASSPSLGLAYEQYF,TGTGCCAGCAGCCCCTCTCTAGGCCTAGCCTACGAGCAGTACTTC
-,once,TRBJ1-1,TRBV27,CASSAGVAEAFF,TGTGCCAGCAGTGCGGGGGTCGCTGAAGCTTTCTTT
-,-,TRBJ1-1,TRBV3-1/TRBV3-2,CASSQLREGEAFF,TGTGCCAGCAGCCAACTCAGGGAGGGAGAAGCTTTCTTT
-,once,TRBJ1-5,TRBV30,CAWSVTQGRQPQHF,TGTGCCTGGAGTGTAACCCAGGGGCGGCAGCCCCAGCATTTT
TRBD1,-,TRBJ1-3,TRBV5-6,CASNLQGAGNTIYF,TGTGCCAGCAACCTCCAGGGGGCTGGAAACACCATATATTTT
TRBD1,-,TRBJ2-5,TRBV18,CASSPRTGGETQYF,TGTGCCAGCTCACCAAGGACAGGGGGAGAGACCCAGTACTTC
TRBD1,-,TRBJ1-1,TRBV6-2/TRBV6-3,CASSYRMGQVNTEAFF,TGTGCCAGCAGTTACAGAATGGGACAGGTAAACACTGAAGCTTTCTTT
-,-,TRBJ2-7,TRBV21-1,CASSKAEWETFSYEQYF,TGTGCCAGCAGCAAAGCGGAATGGGAGACCTTCTCCTACGAGCAGTACTTC
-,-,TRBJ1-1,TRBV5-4,CASSLQSRRNTEAFF,TGTGCCAGCAGCTTGCAAAGTAGGAGGAACACTGAAGCTTTCTTT
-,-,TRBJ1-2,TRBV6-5,CASSPRGAPNYGYTF,TGTGCCAGCAGCCCCCGGGGGGCACCTAACTATGGCTACACCTTC
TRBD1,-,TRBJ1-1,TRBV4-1,CASSQDSTGPVGTEAFF,TGCGCCAGCAGCCAAGATTCGACAGGGCCCGTAGGCACTGAAGCTTTCTTT
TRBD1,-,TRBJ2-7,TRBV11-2,CASSLDLGTGSYEQYF,TGTGCCAGCAGCTTAGACCTCGGGACAGGGTCCTACGAGCAGTACTTC
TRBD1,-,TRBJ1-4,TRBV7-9,CASSYPGTGAEKLFF,TGTGCCAGCAGCTACCCCGGGACAGGGGCTGAAAAACTGTTTTTT
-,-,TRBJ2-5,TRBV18,CASSPLAEQETQYF,TGTGCCAGCTCACCACTGGCAGAACAAGAGACCCAGTACTTC
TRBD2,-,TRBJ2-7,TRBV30,CAWSAVRGGLFSEQYF,TGTGCCTGGAGTGCCGTGCGGGGGGGCCTCTTTAGCGAGCAGTACTTC
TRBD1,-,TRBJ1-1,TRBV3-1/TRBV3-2,CASSQRDRVTEAFF,TGTGCCAGCAGCCAGAGGGACAGGGTTACTGAAGCTTTCTTT
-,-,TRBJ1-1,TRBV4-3,CASSQEWGGYTEAFF,TGCGCCAGCAGCCAAGAATGGGGAGGTTACACTGAAGCTTTCTTT
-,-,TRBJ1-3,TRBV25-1,CASSEYAGSGNTIYF,TGTGCCAGCAGTGAATATGCCGGCTCTGGAAACACCATATATTTT
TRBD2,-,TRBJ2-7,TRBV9,CASSVGEGLASYEQYF,TGTGCCAGCAGCGTAGGTGAGGGACTAGCTTCCTACGAGCAGTACTTC
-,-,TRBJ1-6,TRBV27,CASSLSGHTSSYNSPLHF,TGTGCCAGCAGTTTAAGTGGCCACACAAGCTCCTATAATTCACCCCTCCACTTT
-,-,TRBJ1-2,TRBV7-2,CASSFGRAGNYGYTF,TGTGCCAGCAGCTTCGGCAGGGCCGGGAACTATGGCTACACCTTC
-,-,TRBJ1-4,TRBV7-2,CASSPPGVSNEKLFF,TGTGCCAGCAGCCCTCCGGGGGTATCTAATGAAAAACTGTTTTTT
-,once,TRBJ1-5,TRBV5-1,CASSLTGEGNQPQHF,TGCGCCAGCAGCTTGACGGGAGAGGGCAATCAGCCCCAGCATTTT
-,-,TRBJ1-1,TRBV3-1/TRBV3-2,CASSQRSPGVRPEAFF,TGTGCCAGCAGCCAAAGGAGCCCAGGGGTCCGGCCTGAAGCTTTCTTT